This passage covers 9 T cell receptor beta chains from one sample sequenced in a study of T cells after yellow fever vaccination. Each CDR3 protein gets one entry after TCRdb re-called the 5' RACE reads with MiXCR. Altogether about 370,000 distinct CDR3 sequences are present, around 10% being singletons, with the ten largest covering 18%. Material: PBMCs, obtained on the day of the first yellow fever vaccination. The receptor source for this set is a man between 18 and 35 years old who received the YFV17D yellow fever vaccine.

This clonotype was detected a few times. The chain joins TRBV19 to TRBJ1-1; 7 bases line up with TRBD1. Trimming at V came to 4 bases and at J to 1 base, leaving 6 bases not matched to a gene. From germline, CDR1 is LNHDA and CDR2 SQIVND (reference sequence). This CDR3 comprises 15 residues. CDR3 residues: CASSTWDSGNTEAFF. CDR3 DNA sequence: TGTGCCAGTAGTACTTGGGACAGCGGGAACACTGAAGCTTTCTTT.

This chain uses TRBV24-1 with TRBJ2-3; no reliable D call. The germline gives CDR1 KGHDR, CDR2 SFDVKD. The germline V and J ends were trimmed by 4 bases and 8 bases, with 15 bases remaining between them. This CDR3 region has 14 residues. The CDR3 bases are TGTGCCACCAGTGACCCCAGGCAGGCTTCTACGCAGTATTTT. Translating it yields CATSDPRQASTQYF.

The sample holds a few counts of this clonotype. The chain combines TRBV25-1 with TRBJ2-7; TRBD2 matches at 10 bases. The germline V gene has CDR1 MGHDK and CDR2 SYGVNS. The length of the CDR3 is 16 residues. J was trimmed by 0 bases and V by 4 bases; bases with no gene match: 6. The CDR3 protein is CASSGRTSGGSYEQYV. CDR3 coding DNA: TGTGCCAGCAGTGGTAGGACTAGCGGAGGCTCCTACGAGCAGTACGTC.

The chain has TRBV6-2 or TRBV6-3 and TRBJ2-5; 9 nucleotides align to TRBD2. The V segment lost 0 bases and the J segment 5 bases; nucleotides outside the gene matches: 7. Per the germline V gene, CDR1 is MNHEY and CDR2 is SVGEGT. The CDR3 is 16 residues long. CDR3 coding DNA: TGTGCCAGCAGTTACTCGCTAGCGGGGTTCGAGGAGACCCAGTACTTC. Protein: CASSYSLAGFEETQYF.

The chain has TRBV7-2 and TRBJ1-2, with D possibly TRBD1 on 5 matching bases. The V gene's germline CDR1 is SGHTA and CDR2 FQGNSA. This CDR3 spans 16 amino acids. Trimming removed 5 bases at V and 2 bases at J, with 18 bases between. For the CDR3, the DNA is TGTGCCAGCAGCCCGGGGCCAATGGACGGAAACTATGGCTACACCTTC. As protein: CASSPGPMDGNYGYTF.

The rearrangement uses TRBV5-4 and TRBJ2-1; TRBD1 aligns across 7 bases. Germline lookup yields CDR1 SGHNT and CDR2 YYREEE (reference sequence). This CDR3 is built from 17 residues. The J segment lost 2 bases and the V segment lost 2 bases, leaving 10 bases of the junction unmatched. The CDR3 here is CASSLDTGVYTYNEQFF. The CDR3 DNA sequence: TGTGCCAGCAGCTTAGACACAGGGGTCTACACCTACAATGAGCAGTTCTTC.

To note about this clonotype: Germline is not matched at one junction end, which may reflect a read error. The CDR3 DNA reads TGCAGTGCCGGGGCCAGGGGAAACTATGGCTACAACTTC. It is translated as CSAGARGNYGYNF. This sequence joins TRBV20-1 and TRBJ1-2; D perhaps matches TRBD1 (6 bases). CDR1 and CDR2 (germline): DFQATT, SNEGSKA (reference sequence). The CDR3 is 13 residues long.

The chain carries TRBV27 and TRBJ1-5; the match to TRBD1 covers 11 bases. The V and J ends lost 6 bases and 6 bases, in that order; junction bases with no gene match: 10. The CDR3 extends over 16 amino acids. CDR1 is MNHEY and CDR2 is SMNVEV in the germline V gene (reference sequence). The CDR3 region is CASRPWTGGNAQPQHF. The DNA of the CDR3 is TGTGCCAGCAGACCATGGACAGGGGGCAACGCTCAGCCCCAGCATTTT.

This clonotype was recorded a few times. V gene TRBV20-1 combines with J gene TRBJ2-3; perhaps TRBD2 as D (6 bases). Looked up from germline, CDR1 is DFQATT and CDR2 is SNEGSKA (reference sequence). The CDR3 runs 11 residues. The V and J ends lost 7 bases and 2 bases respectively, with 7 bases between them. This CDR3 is CSGTTTDTQYF. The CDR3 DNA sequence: TGCAGTGGGACTACCACAGATACGCAGTATTTT.